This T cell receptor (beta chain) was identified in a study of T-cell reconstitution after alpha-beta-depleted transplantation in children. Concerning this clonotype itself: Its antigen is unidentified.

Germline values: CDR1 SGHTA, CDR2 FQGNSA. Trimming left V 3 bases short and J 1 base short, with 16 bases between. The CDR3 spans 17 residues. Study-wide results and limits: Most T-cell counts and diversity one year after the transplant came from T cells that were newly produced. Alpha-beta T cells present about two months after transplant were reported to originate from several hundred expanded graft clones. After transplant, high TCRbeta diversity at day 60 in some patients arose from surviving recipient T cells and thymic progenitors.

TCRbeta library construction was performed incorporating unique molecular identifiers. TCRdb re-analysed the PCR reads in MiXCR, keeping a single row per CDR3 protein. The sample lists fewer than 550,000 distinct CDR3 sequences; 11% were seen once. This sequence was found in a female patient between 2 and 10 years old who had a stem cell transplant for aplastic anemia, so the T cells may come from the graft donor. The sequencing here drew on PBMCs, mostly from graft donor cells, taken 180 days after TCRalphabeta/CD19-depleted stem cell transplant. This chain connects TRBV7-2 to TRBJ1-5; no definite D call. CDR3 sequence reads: CASSLSNNPFSNQPQHF. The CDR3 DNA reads TGTGCCAGCAGCTTGAGTAACAATCCTTTCAGCAATCAGCCCCAGCATTTT.